This is a list of T cell receptor beta chains from one sample in a study of blood T cell repertoires in COVID-19. Assay: immunoSEQ multiplex PCR; the TCRdb copy retains only in-frame clones and omits some. This table has 100,000 to 150,000 clones, about nine tenths appearing once. Sequenced: peripheral blood. All receptors derive from a man in his fifties with acute or convalescent COVID-19. CDR3s include the opening cysteine and the closing phenylalanine or tryptophan. The order of the fields is CDR3 DNA, CDR3 protein, J gene, clone size, V gene, D gene. The D gene is left open where the match is weak. Some rows mark clone size as missing; the rest say once, few, many or name a class of expanded clone.

TGCAGCGTTTCCGGGACAGCCATCCTTGAAGCTTTCTTT,CSVSGTAILEAFF,TRBJ1-1,once,TRBV29-1,TRBD1
TGCGCCAGCAGTTGGACAGGGGGCGGTGAAGCTTTCTTT,CASSWTGGGEAFF,TRBJ1-1,.,TRBV4-1,TRBD1
TGTGCCAGCACCCTGGGAGGTCACTACAATGAGCAGTTCTTC,CASTLGGHYNEQFF,TRBJ2-1,.,TRBV5-5,.
TGTGCCAGCTCAGCTTCTGAATGGCTAGCGGGAGAGATTGAGCAGTTCTTC,CASSASEWLAGEIEQFF,TRBJ2-1,.,TRBV18,TRBD2
TGTGCCAGTAGCAGTACCTCCGGGACAGGGTTTGGCTACACCTTC,CASSSTSGTGFGYTF,TRBJ1-2,.,TRBV19,TRBD1
TGCAGCGTCCAGGGGAGAGCTGAAAAACTGTTTTTT,CSVQGRAEKLFF,TRBJ1-4,.,TRBV29-1,.
TGTGCCAGCAGCTTAGCTCTGGCCACCCAGTATGGCTACACCTTC,CASSLALATQYGYTF,TRBJ1-2,.,TRBV7-9,.
TGTGCCAGCAGCTTAGAAAGGACAGGGTTAGCTTTCTTT,CASSLERTGLAFF,TRBJ1-1,.,TRBV7-2,TRBD1
TGTGCCAGCAGCAGACGGCGGGATCAAGAGACCCAGTACTTC,CASSRRRDQETQYF,TRBJ2-5,.,TRBV7-9,.
TGTGCCAGCAGCCAAGGACAGGGCGGCTACAATGAGCAGTTCTTC,CASSQGQGGYNEQFF,TRBJ2-1,.,TRBV4-2,TRBD1
TGTGCCACCGCACAGGGGGCAGTTACTGAAGCTTTCTTT,CATAQGAVTEAFF,TRBJ1-1,.,TRBV6-5,TRBD1
TGTGCCGCGGGACGGATCTACGAGCAGTACTTC,CAAGRIYEQYF,TRBJ2-7,.,TRBV3-1/TRBV3-2,.
TGCGCCAGCAGCACCCGAGGCGTAACTAGCACAGATACGCAGTATTTT,CASSTRGVTSTDTQYF,TRBJ2-3,.,TRBV5-1,.
TGTGCCAGCAGCCTGGCACAGCAAGGTGGCTACACCTTC,CASSLAQQGGYTF,TRBJ1-2,once,TRBV9,.
TGTGCCAGCAGCTTAGATACCCGAAGGGGTACTAATGAAAAACTGTTTTTT,CASSLDTRRGTNEKLFF,TRBJ1-4,.,TRBV11-2,.
TGTGCCAGCAGCGGGACAGGGGGAATGAACACTGAAGCTTTCTTT,CASSGTGGMNTEAFF,TRBJ1-1,.,TRBV6-6,TRBD1
TGTGCCAGCAGCCCAGACGACAGGGGGCTGGGCACTGAAGCTTTCTTT,CASSPDDRGLGTEAFF,TRBJ1-1,.,TRBV3-1/TRBV3-2,TRBD1
TGTGCCAGTAGAAGACAGGGGAAAGAGACCCAGTACTTC,CASRRQGKETQYF,TRBJ2-5,.,TRBV6-5,TRBD1
TGTGCCAGCAGCCGCGTCCAAGCGGACGAGCAGTACTTC,CASSRVQADEQYF,TRBJ2-7,few,TRBV3-1/TRBV3-2,.
TGTGCCAGCAGCCAAGACGACAGGGGAGGCGGCTACACCTTC,CASSQDDRGGGYTF,TRBJ1-2,.,TRBV3-1/TRBV3-2,TRBD1
TGTGCCAGCAGCTTAAACAGCTACACTGAAGCTTTCTTT,CASSLNSYTEAFF,TRBJ1-1,few,TRBV7-9,.
TGTGCCTGGAGTTCGTACAGGGCGGGTACGAATCAGCCCCAGCATTTT,CAWSSYRAGTNQPQHF,TRBJ1-5,.,TRBV30,.
TGTGCCAGCAGTACAGGGGGCACTGAAGCTTTCTTT,CASSTGGTEAFF,TRBJ1-1,.,TRBV6-6,TRBD1
TGTGCCAGCAGCTTAGAGGGAGGGGACACTGAAGCTTTCTTT,CASSLEGGDTEAFF,TRBJ1-1,.,TRBV11-3,.
TGTGCCAGCAGTTTTACTCGGACAGCTCAGTATGGCTACACCTTC,CASSFTRTAQYGYTF,TRBJ1-2,.,TRBV28,.
TGTGCCAGCACTGCAGGGGGGACCGGGGAGCTGTTTTTT,CASTAGGTGELFF,TRBJ2-2,.,TRBV27,.
TGCAGCGTTGAGGGTTGGGAGGGGGGAGGCTACACCTTC,CSVEGWEGGGYTF,TRBJ1-2,.,TRBV29-1,.
TGTGCCAGTAGTACCGAGACAGGCTACGAGCAGTACTTC,CASSTETGYEQYF,TRBJ2-7,.,TRBV19,.